This note documents a single T cell receptor beta chain sequence. The antigen remains unidentified. Data came from immunoSEQ multiplex PCR; TCRdb stores just in-frame clones and leaves some out. The table has some 150,000 clones, around 90% seen once; the top ten hold approximately 3.4%. This sample is drawn from a study of T cell responses to AZD1222 COVID-19 vaccine. Regarding the study as a whole: Among those given AZD1222, only five or six were seropositive at baseline. A reported finding is that nearly half of spike-specific TCRs target unmutated variant regions. Among the donors, most were white British and more were female, and clonal diversity was possibly underestimated.

The CDR3 sequence is 12 residues long. In germline, CDR1 is MDHEN, CDR2 SYDVKM. Trimming left V 6 bases short and J 6 bases short, with 11 bases between. This specimen consisted of peripheral blood, obtained on day 0 of AZD1222 vaccination. The chain carries TRBV28 and TRBJ2-5, with D hard to call. This sequence was found in an adult in good health. This CDR3 reads CASSRVRKTQYF. CDR3 nucleotides: TGTGCCAGCAGCCGAGTCCGGAAGACCCAGTACTTC.